A single sample gave rise to the 8 T cell receptor beta chains below, sequenced in a study of T cells in Graves' hyperthyroidism and ophthalmopathy. The CDR3 regions of TCR beta were amplified from RNA transcripts. When the TCR CDR3 underwent first-round RT-PCR, the HTBI primer set was used. TCRdb reprocessed the multiplex PCR reads via MiXCR and lists one record per CDR3 protein. This sample has 350,000 or so distinct CDR3 sequences, with 21% found just once. The sequenced sample consisted of blood. The source is a woman in her forties or fifties with Graves' hyperthyroidism.

This clonotype has ten or more counts. The chain employs TRBV5-8 and TRBJ1-2; TRBD1 agrees at 7 bases. V was clipped by 2 bases and J by 6 bases; unmatched bases: 7. Germline CDR1 is SGHTS and CDR2 is YDEGEE. This CDR3 is 14 amino acids long. In DNA form, the CDR3 reads TGTGCCAGCAGCTTAGGGGGCAGAGGACATGGCTACACCTTC. Translating gives CASSLGGRGHGYTF.

This clonotype showed up just once. The chain combines TRBV6-2 or TRBV6-3 with TRBJ1-4; D is uncertain. The germline V gene encodes CDR1 MNHEY and CDR2 SVGEGT. The CDR3 contains 15 residues. Trimming shortened V by 5 bases and J by 0 bases, and 10 bases separated the two germline ends. The chain's CDR3 is CASSRIASTNEKLFF. In nucleotides, the CDR3 is TGTGCCAGCAGTCGCATTGCTTCAACTAATGAAAAACTGTTTTTT.

The CDR3 bases are TGTGCCAGCAGCCTTCGACAGACAAGTTACAATGAGCAGTTCTTC. Residues: CASSLRQTSYNEQFF. The chain is built from TRBV5-8 and TRBJ2-1; D possibly corresponds to TRBD1 (5 bases). Per the germline V gene, CDR1 is SGHTS and CDR2 is YDEGEE. Trimming stripped 4 bases from V and 4 bases from J, with 15 bases between. The CDR3 has 15 amino acids.

This clonotype was detected many times. The chain employs TRBV20-1 and TRBJ2-1, with 8 bases matching TRBD2. V lost 6 bases, J lost 6 bases, and 4 bases stayed unmatched. This CDR3 spans 12 amino acids. Germline assignment: CDR1 DFQATT and CDR2 SNEGSKA (reference sequence). CDR3 in DNA: TGCAGTGCAACGCGGGGGGTCAATGAGCAGTTCTTC. It translates to CSATRGVNEQFF.

The chain carries TRBV5-1 and TRBJ2-3, with TRBD2 matching 8 bases. The CDR3 is 14 amino acids. The J segment lost 4 bases and the V segment lost 4 bases, leaving 5 bases of the junction unmatched. Looked up from germline, CDR1 is SGHRS and CDR2 is YFSETQ. For the CDR3, the DNA is TGCGCCAGCAGCCAGGGACTAGGGGCAGATACGCAGTATTTT. It encodes CASSQGLGADTQYF.

This clonotype was recorded at least ten times. The rearrangement uses TRBV20-1 and TRBJ2-2; a weak D match, TRBD1 (6 bases). Per the germline V gene, CDR1 is DFQATT and CDR2 is SNEGSKA (reference sequence). Trimming removed 0 bases at V and 9 bases at J, with 17 bases between. The CDR3 contains 15 residues. Here the CDR3 DNA reads TGCAGTGCTAGAGATGTAGGGGGACCTGCCCGGGAGCTGTTTTTT. This codes for CSARDVGGPARELFF.

This clonotype was recorded many times. The rearrangement links TRBV11-1 to TRBJ1-2, with no clear D. The germline gives CDR1 SGHAT, CDR2 FQDESV (reference sequence). The germline V and J ends were trimmed by 2 bases and 2 bases, with 9 bases remaining between them. This CDR3 contains 14 residues. DNA for the CDR3: TGTGCCAGCAGCTTATTAGGCCTCAACTATGGCTACACCTTC. Its protein is CASSLLGLNYGYTF.

This clonotype was recorded at least ten times. The rearrangement joins TRBV28 to TRBJ1-5; perhaps TRBD1 as D (5 bases). Trimming shortened V by 3 bases and J by 3 bases, and 15 bases separated the two germline ends. Germline V CDR1 and CDR2: MDHEN, SYDVKM. The CDR3 spans 16 residues. CDR3 nucleotide sequence: TGTGCCAGCAGTTTCGCCGGGGCTTACTACAATCAGCCCCAGCATTTT. It codes for CASSFAGAYYNQPQHF.